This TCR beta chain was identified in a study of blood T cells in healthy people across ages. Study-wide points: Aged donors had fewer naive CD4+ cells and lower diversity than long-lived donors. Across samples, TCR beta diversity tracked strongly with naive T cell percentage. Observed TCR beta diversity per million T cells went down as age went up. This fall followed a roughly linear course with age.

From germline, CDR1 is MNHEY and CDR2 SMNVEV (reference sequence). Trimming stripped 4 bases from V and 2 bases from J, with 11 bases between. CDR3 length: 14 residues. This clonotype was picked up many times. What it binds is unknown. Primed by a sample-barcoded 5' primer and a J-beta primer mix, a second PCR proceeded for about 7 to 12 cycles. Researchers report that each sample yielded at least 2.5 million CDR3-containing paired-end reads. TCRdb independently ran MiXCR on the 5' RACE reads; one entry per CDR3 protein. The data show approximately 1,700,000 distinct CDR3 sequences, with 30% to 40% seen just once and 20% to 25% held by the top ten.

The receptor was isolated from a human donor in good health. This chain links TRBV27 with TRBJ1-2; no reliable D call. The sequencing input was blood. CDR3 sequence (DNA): TGTGCCAGCAGTTGGACCGGAGGGAACTATGGCTACACCTTC. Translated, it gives CASSWTGGNYGYTF.